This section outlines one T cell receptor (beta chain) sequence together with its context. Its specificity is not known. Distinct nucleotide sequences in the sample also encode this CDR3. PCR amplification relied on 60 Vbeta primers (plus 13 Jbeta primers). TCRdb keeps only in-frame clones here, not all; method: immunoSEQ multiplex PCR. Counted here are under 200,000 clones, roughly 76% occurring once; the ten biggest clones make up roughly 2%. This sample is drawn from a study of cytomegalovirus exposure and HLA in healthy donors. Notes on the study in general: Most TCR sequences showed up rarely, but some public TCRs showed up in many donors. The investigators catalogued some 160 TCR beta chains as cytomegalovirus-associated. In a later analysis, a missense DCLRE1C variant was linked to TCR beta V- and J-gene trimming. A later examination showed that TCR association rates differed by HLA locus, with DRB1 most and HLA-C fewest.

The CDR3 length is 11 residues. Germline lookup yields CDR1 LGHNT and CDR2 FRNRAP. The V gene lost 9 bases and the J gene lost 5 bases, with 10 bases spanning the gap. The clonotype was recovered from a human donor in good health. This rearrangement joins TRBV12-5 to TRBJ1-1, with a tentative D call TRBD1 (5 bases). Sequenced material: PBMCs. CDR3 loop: CASGGETEAFF. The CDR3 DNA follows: TGTGCTAGCGGGGGAGAAACTGAAGCTTTCTTT.